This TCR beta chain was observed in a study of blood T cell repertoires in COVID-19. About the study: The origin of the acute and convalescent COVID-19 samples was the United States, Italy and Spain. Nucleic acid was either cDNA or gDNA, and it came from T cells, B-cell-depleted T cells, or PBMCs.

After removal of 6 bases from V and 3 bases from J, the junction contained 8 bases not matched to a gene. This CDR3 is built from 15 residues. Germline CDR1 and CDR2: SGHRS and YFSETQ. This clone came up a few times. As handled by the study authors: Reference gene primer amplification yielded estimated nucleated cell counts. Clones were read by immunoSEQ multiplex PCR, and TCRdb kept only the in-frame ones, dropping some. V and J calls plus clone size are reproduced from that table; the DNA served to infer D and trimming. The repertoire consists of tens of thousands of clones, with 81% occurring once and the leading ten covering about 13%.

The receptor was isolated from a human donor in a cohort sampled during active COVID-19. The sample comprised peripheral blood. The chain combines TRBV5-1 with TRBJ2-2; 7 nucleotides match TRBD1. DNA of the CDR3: TGCGCCAGCAATCGACAGGGTGGGGACACCGGGGAGCTGTTTTTT. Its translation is CASNRQGGDTGELFF. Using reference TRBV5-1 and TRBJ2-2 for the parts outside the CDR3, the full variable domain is KAGVTQTPRYLIKTRGQQVTLSCSPISGHRSVSWYQQTPGQGLQFLFEYFSETQRNKGNFPGRFSGRQFSNSRSEMNVSTLELGDSALYLCASNRQGGDTGELFFGEGSRLTVL.